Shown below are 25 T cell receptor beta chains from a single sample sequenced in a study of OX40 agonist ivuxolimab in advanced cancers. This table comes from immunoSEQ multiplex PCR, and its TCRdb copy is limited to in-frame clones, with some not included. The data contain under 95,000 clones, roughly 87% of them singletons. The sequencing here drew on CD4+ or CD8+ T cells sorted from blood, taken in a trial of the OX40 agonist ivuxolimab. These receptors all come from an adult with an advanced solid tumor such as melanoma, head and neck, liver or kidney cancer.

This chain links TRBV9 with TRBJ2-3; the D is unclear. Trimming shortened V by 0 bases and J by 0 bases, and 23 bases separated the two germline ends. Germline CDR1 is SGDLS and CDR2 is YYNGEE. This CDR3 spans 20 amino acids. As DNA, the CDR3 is TGTGCCAGCAGCGTAGGGGTCAGGTCGCGATCACGGATAAGCACAGATACGCAGTATTTT. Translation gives CASSVGVRSRSRISTDTQYF.

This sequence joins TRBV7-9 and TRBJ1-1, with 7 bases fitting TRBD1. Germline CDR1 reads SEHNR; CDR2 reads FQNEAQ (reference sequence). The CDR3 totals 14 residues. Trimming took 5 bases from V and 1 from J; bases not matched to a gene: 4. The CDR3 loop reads CASSATGRNTEAFF. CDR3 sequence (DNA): TGTGCCAGCAGCGCGACAGGGAGGAACACTGAAGCTTTCTTT.

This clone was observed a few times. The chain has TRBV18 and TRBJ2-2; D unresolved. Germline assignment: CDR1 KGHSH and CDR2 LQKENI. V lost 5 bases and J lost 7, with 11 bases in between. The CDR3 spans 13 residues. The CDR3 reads CASSSTYSGELFF. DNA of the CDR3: TGTGCCAGCTCATCTACGTACAGCGGGGAGCTGTTTTTT.

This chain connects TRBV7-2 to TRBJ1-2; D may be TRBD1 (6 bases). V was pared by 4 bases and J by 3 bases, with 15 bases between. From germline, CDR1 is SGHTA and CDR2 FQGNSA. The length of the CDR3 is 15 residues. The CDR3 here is CASSSYRAPDYGYTF. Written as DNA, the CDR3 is TGTGCCAGCAGCTCTTACAGGGCCCCGGACTATGGCTACACCTTC.

CDR3 in amino acids: CASSERRYGLMNTEAFF. The CDR3 DNA reads as TGTGCCAGCAGTGAACGGCGCTACGGGCTGATGAACACTGAAGCTTTCTTT. J is TRBJ1-1 and V is TRBV6-1; no clear D gene. The CDR3 consists of 17 residues. Looked up from germline, CDR1 is MNHNS and CDR2 is SASEGT. V shed 2 bases and J shed 0 bases, with 16 bases lying between them.

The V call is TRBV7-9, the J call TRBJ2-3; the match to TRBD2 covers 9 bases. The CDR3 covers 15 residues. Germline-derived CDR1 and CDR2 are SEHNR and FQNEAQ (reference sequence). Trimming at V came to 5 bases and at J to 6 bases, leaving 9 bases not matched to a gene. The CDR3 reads CASSMGSGRTDTQYF. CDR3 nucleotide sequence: TGTGCCAGCAGCATGGGTAGCGGGAGAACGGATACGCAGTATTTT.

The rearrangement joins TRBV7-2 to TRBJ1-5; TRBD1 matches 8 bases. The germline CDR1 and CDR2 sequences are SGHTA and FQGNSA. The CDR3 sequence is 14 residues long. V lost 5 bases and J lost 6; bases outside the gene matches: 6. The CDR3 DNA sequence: TGTGCCAGCAGCGCACGGACAGGGACTCAGCCCCAGCATTTT. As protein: CASSARTGTQPQHF.

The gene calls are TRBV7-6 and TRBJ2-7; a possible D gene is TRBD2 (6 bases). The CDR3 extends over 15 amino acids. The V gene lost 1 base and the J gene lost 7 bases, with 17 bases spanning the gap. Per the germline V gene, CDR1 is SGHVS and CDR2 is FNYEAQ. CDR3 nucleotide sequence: TGTGCCAGCAGCTTAGGGGCAGCAGCGGGTGGAGAGCAGTACTTC. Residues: CASSLGAAAGGEQYF.

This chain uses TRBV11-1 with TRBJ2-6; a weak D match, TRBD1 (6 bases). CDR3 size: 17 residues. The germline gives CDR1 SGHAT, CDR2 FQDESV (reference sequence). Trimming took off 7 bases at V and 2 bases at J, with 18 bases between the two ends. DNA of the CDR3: TGTGCCAGCACCCCGGACAGCCTCAAACCTGGGGCCAACGTCCTGACTTTC. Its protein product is CASTPDSLKPGANVLTF.

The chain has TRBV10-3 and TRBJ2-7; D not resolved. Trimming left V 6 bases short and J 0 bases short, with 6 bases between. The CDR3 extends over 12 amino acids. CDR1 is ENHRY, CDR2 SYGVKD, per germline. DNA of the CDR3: TGTGCCATCAGCGCAGGCTCCTACGAGCAGTACTTC. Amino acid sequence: CAISAGSYEQYF.

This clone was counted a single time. The CDR3 coding sequence is TGTGCCAGCTCACCACCGGGCGACTACGAGCAGTACTTC. Its translation is CASSPPGDYEQYF. V gene TRBV18 combines with J gene TRBJ2-7; D not resolved. Germline assignment: CDR1 KGHSH and CDR2 LQKENI. There are 13 residues in the CDR3. V lost 0 bases and J 3 bases, leaving 6 bases between the germline ends. The complete variable domain, with remaining parts taken from reference TRBV18 and TRBJ2-7, reads NAGVMQNPRHLVRRRGQEARLRCSPMKGHSHVYWYRQLPEEGLKFMVYLQKENIIDESGMPKERFSAEFPKEGPSILRIQQVVRGDSAAYFCASSPPGDYEQYFGPGTRLTVT.

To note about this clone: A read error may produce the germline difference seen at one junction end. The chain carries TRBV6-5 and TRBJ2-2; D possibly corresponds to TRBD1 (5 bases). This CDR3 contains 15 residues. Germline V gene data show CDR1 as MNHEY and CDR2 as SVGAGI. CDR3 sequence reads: CASRGLETKTGELFF. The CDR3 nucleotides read TGTGCCAGCAGGGGGCTAGAGACGAAAACCGGGGAGCTGTTTTTT.

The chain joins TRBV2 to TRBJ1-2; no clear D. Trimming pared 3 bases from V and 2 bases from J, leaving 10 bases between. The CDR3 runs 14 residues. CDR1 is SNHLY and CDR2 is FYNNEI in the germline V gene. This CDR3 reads CASSDNGRNYGYTF. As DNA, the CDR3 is TGTGCCAGCAGTGACAATGGACGGAACTATGGCTACACCTTC.

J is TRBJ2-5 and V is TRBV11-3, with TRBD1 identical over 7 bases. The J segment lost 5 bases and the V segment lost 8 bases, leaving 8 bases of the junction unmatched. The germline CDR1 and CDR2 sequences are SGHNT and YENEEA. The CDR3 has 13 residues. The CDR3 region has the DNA TGTGCCAGCCGAAGGGGGCCTTCGGAGACCCAGTACTTC. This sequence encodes CASRRGPSETQYF.

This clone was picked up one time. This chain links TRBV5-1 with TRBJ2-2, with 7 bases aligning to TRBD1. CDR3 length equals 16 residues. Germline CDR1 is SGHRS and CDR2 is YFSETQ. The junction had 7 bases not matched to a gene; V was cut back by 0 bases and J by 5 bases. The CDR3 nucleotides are TGCGCCAGCAGCTTGGAGGGGGCCCCCCAGACCGGGGAGCTGTTTTTT. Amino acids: CASSLEGAPQTGELFF.

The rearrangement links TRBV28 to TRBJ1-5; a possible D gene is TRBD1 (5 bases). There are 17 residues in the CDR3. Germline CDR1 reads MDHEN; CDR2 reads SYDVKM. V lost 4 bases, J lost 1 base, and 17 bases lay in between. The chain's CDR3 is CASSSRRTGGSNQPQHF. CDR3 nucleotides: TGTGCCAGCAGTTCAAGGCGTACAGGAGGCAGCAATCAGCCCCAGCATTTT.

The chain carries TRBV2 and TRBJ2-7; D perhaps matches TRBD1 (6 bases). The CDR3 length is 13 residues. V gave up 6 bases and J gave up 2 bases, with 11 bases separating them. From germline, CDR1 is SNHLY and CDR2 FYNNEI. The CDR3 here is CASRARGPYEQYF. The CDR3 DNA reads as TGTGCCAGCAGGGCCAGGGGCCCCTACGAGCAGTACTTC.

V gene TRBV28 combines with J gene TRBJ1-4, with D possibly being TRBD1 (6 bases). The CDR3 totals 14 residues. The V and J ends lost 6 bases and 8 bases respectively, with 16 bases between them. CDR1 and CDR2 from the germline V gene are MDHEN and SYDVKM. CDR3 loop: CASSSWGAGEKLFF. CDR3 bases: TGTGCCAGCAGCTCTTGGGGGGCAGGCGAAAAACTGTTTTTT.

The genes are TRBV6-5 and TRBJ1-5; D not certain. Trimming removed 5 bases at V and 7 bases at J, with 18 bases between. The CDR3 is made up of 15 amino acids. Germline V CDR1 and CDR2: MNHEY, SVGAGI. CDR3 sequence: CASSRAGGLGQPQHF. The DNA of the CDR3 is TGTGCCAGCAGTCGTGCGGGAGGGCTAGGGCAGCCCCAGCATTTT.

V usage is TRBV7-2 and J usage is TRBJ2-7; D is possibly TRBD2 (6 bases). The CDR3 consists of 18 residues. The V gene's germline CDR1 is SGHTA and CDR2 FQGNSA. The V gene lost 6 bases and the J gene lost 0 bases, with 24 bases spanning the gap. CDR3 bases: TGTGCCAGCAGGTCAGAGGGCGGTTGGGCGGGGCTCTCCTACGAGCAGTACTTC. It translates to CASRSEGGWAGLSYEQYF.

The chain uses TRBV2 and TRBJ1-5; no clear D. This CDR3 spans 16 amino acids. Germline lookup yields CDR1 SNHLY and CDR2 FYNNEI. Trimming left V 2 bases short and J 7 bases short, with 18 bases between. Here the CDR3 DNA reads TGTGCCAGCAGTGAAACAGTACTTACCACGGGGCAGCCCCAGCATTTT. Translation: CASSETVLTTGQPQHF.

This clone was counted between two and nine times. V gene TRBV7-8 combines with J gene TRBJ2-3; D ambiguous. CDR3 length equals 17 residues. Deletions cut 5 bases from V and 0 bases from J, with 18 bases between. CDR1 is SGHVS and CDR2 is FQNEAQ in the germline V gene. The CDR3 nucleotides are TGTGCCAGCAGCCACCCCAAGGGTGGGCGCAGCACAGATACGCAGTATTTT. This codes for CASSHPKGGRSTDTQYF.

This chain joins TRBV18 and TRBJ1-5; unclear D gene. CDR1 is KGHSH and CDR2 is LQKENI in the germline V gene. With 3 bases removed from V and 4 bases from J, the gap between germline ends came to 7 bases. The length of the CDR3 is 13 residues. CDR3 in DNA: TGTGCCAGCTCACCCGGGGAAAATCAGCCCCAGCATTTT. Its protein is CASSPGENQPQHF.

CDR3 DNA: TGTGCCAGCAGTCCATGGGGAGGGGTCGGAAACACCATATATTTT. It translates to CASSPWGGVGNTIYF. The chain combines TRBV27 with TRBJ1-3, with D maybe TRBD1 (5 bases). Germline V gene lookup returns CDR1 MNHEY and CDR2 SMNVEV (reference sequence). V was pared by 5 bases and J by 4 bases, with 15 bases between. This CDR3 spans 15 amino acids.

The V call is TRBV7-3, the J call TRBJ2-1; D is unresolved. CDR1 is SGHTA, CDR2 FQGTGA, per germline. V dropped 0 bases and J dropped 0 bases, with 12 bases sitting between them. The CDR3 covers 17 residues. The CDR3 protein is CASSLTGHSSSYNEQFF. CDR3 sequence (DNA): TGTGCCAGCAGCTTAACTGGCCACTCCTCCTCCTACAATGAGCAGTTCTTC.